The 24 T cell receptor beta chains listed next were all sequenced from one sample in a study of shared clonotypes between healthy human individuals. Profiled with immunoSEQ multiplex PCR; TCRdb holds only in-frame clones, not every one. The data contain roughly 1 million clones, around 76% of them singletons. Input material: memory CD4+ T cells sorted from blood. Subset of the sample: CD45RA-negative fraction. The origin of the receptors is a man younger than 35 in good health.

The chain employs TRBV5-4 and TRBJ1-3; the match to TRBD1 covers 8 bases. This CDR3 spans 16 amino acids. V lost 4 bases, J lost 2 bases, and 8 bases stayed unmatched. Germline assignment: CDR1 SGHNT and CDR2 YYREEE (reference sequence). CDR3 protein: CASSLEAGGTGNTIYF. The CDR3 region has the DNA TGTGCCAGCAGCCTGGAGGCAGGGGGCACTGGAAACACCATATATTTT.

The J gene is TRBJ2-5, the V gene TRBV6-5, with 7 bases aligning to TRBD2. The germline V gene has CDR1 MNHEY and CDR2 SVGAGI. Trimming cost V 6 bases and J 5 bases; bases outside gene matches: 6. The CDR3 extends over 13 amino acids. CDR3 nucleotides: TGTGCCAGCAGGAGGACTAGAGGGGAGACCCAGTACTTC. Translating it yields CASRRTRGETQYF.

V is TRBV27 and J is TRBJ1-3; D call uncertain. The CDR3 totals 12 residues. CDR1 is MNHEY and CDR2 is SMNVEV in the germline V gene (reference sequence). V was trimmed by 5 bases and J by 3 bases, leaving 5 bases between them. The CDR3 DNA follows: TGTGCCAGCAGTCAAAATGGAAACACCATATATTTT. Its translation is CASSQNGNTIYF.

Written as DNA, the CDR3 is TGTGCCGCACAAACAGGGCACGAGCAGTTCTTC. Its translation is CAAQTGHEQFF. This chain joins TRBV6-1 and TRBJ2-1; D may be TRBD1 (6 bases). CDR1 is MNHNS, CDR2 SASEGT, per germline. The CDR3 totals 11 residues. V lost 11 bases to trimming and J lost 10 bases, with 15 bases between them.

The V call is TRBV30, the J call TRBJ2-1; D assignment may be TRBD1 or TRBD2 (5 bases each). Trimming removed 3 bases from V and 8 bases from J, with 20 bases in between. CDR1 GTSNPN and CDR2 SVGIG come from the germline V gene (reference sequence). The CDR3 totals 15 residues. The CDR3 DNA reads TGTGCCTGGAGGAAGAACCGGCCCCGGGGCGATGAGCAGTTCTTC. Protein: CAWRKNRPRGDEQFF.

The chain employs TRBV7-8 and TRBJ2-6, with TRBD1 matching over 12 bases. V lost 6 bases to trimming and J lost 3 bases; unmatched junction nucleotides: 6. The CDR3 loop spans 17 amino acids. Germline CDR1 is SGHVS and CDR2 is FQNEAQ. The CDR3 spells CASRRDRGLSGANVLTF. The CDR3 DNA reads TGTGCCAGCAGGAGGGACAGGGGGCTTAGTGGGGCCAACGTCCTGACTTTC.

V and J are TRBV19 and TRBJ1-1; D not resolved. This CDR3 region has 11 residues. Germline V gives CDR1 LNHDA, CDR2 SQIVND (reference sequence). Trimming cost V 7 bases and J 5 bases, with 8 bases left between them. CDR3 DNA sequence: TGTGCCAGTAAAGTAGGAACTGAAGCTTTCTTT. It is translated as CASKVGTEAFF.

The genes are TRBV19 and TRBJ2-2; D gene ambiguous. The CDR3 is 14 amino acids. Per the germline V gene, CDR1 is LNHDA and CDR2 is SQIVND (reference sequence). The V end lost 3 bases, the J end lost 5 bases, and 10 bases lay between the germline ends. This chain's CDR3 is CASSILDRTGELFF. The CDR3 DNA is TGTGCCAGTAGTATCCTAGATCGTACCGGGGAGCTGTTTTTT. Full variable domain (rest looked up from reference TRBV19 and TRBJ2-2): DGGITQSPKYLFRKEGQNVTLSCEQNLNHDAMYWYRQDPGQGLRLIYYSQIVNDFQKGDIAEGYSVSREKKESFPLTVTSAQKNPTAFYLCASSILDRTGELFFGEGSRLTVL.

This chain connects TRBV2 to TRBJ1-1, with D tentatively TRBD1 (5 bases). Germline V gene lookup returns CDR1 SNHLY and CDR2 FYNNEI. The CDR3 contains 12 residues. The germline V and J ends were trimmed by 1 base and 7 bases, with 7 bases remaining between them. Here the CDR3 reads CASSEGGVEAFF. CDR3 nucleotides: TGTGCCAGCAGTGAAGGAGGGGTTGAAGCTTTCTTT.

The chain recombines TRBV6-5 with TRBJ1-4, with 8 bases that match TRBD1. The germline V gene encodes CDR1 MNHEY and CDR2 SVGAGI. The CDR3 contains 15 residues. The V and J ends lost 0 bases and 8 bases, in that order; junction bases with no gene match: 5. In DNA, the CDR3 is TGTGCCAGCAGTTACTCGGCAGGGGGCGGGGAAAAACTGTTTTTT. It is translated as CASSYSAGGGEKLFF.

This chain links TRBV10-3 with TRBJ1-2; D perhaps matches TRBD1 (5 bases). Per the germline V gene, CDR1 is ENHRY and CDR2 is SYGVKD. This CDR3 is built from 14 residues. V was pared by 7 bases and J by 7 bases, with 19 bases between. CDR3 in amino acids: CAITRAQDDSGYTF. The CDR3 nucleotides read TGTGCCATCACGAGGGCCCAGGACGACAGTGGCTACACCTTC.

The V gene is TRBV5-1, the J gene TRBJ2-7; either TRBD1 or TRBD2 may supply D (6 bases each). CDR3 size: 14 residues. V was trimmed by 1 base and J by 12 bases, leaving 20 bases between them. Germline lookup yields CDR1 SGHRS and CDR2 YFSETQ. In DNA form, the CDR3 reads TGCGCCAGCAGCTTGTCGTCGGCAGGGGAGGTTCCGTACTTC. The encoded protein is CASSLSSAGEVPYF. Looking up the rest from reference TRBV5-1 and TRBJ2-7 gives the full variable domain: KAGVTQTPRYLIKTRGQQVTLSCSPISGHRSVSWYQQTPGQGLQFLFEYFSETQRNKGNFPGRFSGRQFSNSRSEMNVSTLELGDSALYLCASSLSSAGEVPYFGPGTRLTVT.

The count of this clone is one. Distinct nucleotide sequences in the sample also encode this CDR3. The V call is TRBV18, the J call TRBJ2-7, with D possibly called TRBD1 or TRBD2 (5 bases each). Germline loops: CDR1 KGHSH, CDR2 LQKENI. Trimming took off 3 bases at V and 0 bases at J, with 9 bases between the two ends. The CDR3 runs to 14 residues. CDR3: CASSPGASSYEQYF. Written as DNA, the CDR3 is TGTGCCAGCTCACCCGGGGCTAGCTCCTACGAGCAGTACTTC.

This clone has a count of ten or more. The gene calls are TRBV6-1 and TRBJ2-7, with D possibly being TRBD1 (7 bases). This CDR3 contains 15 residues. V dropped 6 bases and J dropped 3 bases, with 18 bases sitting between them. CDR1 and CDR2 from the germline V gene are MNHNS and SASEGT. The CDR3: CASRNRGGVGYEQYF. CDR3 sequence (DNA): TGTGCCAGCAGAAACAGGGGAGGCGTGGGCTACGAGCAGTACTTC.

The CDR3 bases are TGTGCCAGCAGCTCCTCTTCCATCTCCTACGAGCAGTACTTC. Its protein is CASSSSSISYEQYF. The J gene is TRBJ2-7, the V gene TRBV7-9; D unresolved. CDR3 length equals 14 residues. Trimming cost V 4 bases and J 0 bases, with 10 bases left between them. Germline V lookup: CDR1 SEHNR, CDR2 FQNEAQ (reference sequence).

There are many counts of this clone. The rearrangement joins TRBV30 to TRBJ1-2, with 7 nucleotides matching TRBD1. The CDR3 runs 15 residues. Germline CDR1 is GTSNPN and CDR2 is SVGIG (reference sequence). Trimming cost V 6 bases and J 4 bases; bases outside gene matches: 14. CDR3 bases: TGTGCCTGCCTGGAGAGGCAGGGGGAGAGCTATGGCTACACCTTC. This sequence encodes CACLERQGESYGYTF.

J is TRBJ1-3 and V is TRBV6-5; perhaps TRBD1 as D (5 bases). This CDR3 spans 15 amino acids. Germline CDR1 reads MNHEY; CDR2 reads SVGAGI. V lost 2 bases and J lost 3, with 11 bases in between. This CDR3 reads CASSYGTPYGNTIYF. DNA for the CDR3: TGTGCCAGCAGTTACGGGACGCCTTATGGAAACACCATATATTTT.

The V and J genes are TRBV11-3 and TRBJ2-5, with D possibly called TRBD1 or TRBD2 (5 bases each). Germline values: CDR1 SGHNT, CDR2 YENEEA. CDR3 length equals 15 residues. V was clipped by 0 bases and J by 5 bases, with 13 bases between them. CDR3 DNA: TGTGCCAGCAGCTTAGACGGGGCCAGCGGCGAGACCCAGTACTTC. This codes for CASSLDGASGETQYF.

The rearrangement uses TRBV25-1 and TRBJ2-5, with TRBD1 as a possible D gene (5 bases). Near its end, the DNA agrees better with TRBJ2-7, so the J call may be wrong. Germline V lookup: CDR1 MGHDK, CDR2 SYGVNS. The CDR3 runs to 15 residues. As DNA, the CDR3 is TGTGCCAGCAGTGCAAAACAGGAATTCCACTACGAGCAGTACTTC. It translates to CASSAKQEFHYEQYF.

The CDR3 DNA is TGTGCCAGTAGTGTATATAGTAGGGGCCCCGGGGAGCTGTTTTTT. Protein: CASSVYSRGPGELFF. The V gene is TRBV19, the J gene TRBJ2-2; D might be TRBD1 (5 bases). The CDR3 is 15 amino acids. The germline V gene encodes CDR1 LNHDA and CDR2 SQIVND (reference sequence). Trimming stripped 5 bases from V and 6 bases from J, with 16 bases between.

The DNA for the CDR3 is TGTGCAAGTCGCTTAGGGACAGCTGATGTCACTGAAGCTTTCTTT. Translation: CASRLGTADVTEAFF. The chain employs TRBV12-2 and TRBJ1-1; the table's D call, TRBD1, has no DNA check behind it. TRBV12-2 is an annotated pseudogene. The CDR3 loop spans 15 amino acids.

The J gene is TRBJ2-3, the V gene TRBV6-6, with D possibly matching TRBD2 (6 bases). Germline CDR1 MNHNY, CDR2 SVGAGI (reference sequence). Trimming pared 2 bases from V and 6 bases from J, leaving 15 bases between. The CDR3 loop spans 15 amino acids. The chain's CDR3 is CASSYRVGEADTQYF. CDR3 bases: TGTGCCAGCAGTTACCGTGTGGGGGAGGCGGATACGCAGTATTTT.

The chain carries TRBV11-2 and TRBJ2-2; TRBD1 might be the D (5 bases). CDR3 length: 15 residues. Trimming cost V 8 bases and J 4 bases, with 17 bases left between them. The germline V gene has CDR1 SGHAT and CDR2 FQNNGV. CDR3 in DNA: TGTGCCAGCCTTAAAGGGGCAGGTGGCACCGGGGAGCTGTTTTTT. This encodes CASLKGAGGTGELFF.

This chain connects TRBV2 to TRBJ1-6; D gene unclear. V was cut by 4 bases and J by 5 bases, with 6 bases left in between. The CDR3 consists of 13 residues. Germline CDR1 SNHLY, CDR2 FYNNEI. CDR3 loop: CASSVQDNSPLHF. The CDR3 DNA is TGTGCCAGCAGTGTCCAGGATAATTCACCCCTCCACTTT.